These 18 T cell receptor beta chains were all obtained from the same sample, sequenced in a study of cytotoxic CD8 clonotypes in ibrutinib-treated CLL. The assay was immunoSEQ multiplex PCR, and TCRdb's table has in-frame clones only and misses some. The data show 150,000 to 200,000 clones, about 88% seen once. The sequencing here drew on PBMCs, taken at disease progression, from a patient treated with ibrutinib. These receptor sequences come from a human donor with chronic lymphocytic leukemia.

The chain's CDR3 is CATSRDFYNEQFF. The CDR3 DNA sequence: TGTGCCACCAGCAGGGACTTCTACAATGAGCAGTTCTTC. V is TRBV15 and J is TRBJ2-1, with D maybe TRBD2 (5 bases). Per the germline V gene, CDR1 is LNHNV and CDR2 is YYDKDF (reference sequence). The V and J ends lost 3 bases and 3 bases respectively, with 6 bases between them. This CDR3 spans 13 amino acids.

The CDR3 sequence is CASSIKQTGTGYEAFF. The DNA of the CDR3 is TGTGCCAGCTCAATAAAACAAACCGGGACAGGGTACGAAGCTTTCTTT. The chain employs TRBV18 and TRBJ1-1, with 9 bases matching TRBD1. CDR3 length: 16 residues. Germline assignment: CDR1 KGHSH and CDR2 LQKENI. V shed 5 bases and J 8 bases; nucleotides not matched to a gene: 15.

In this sample, this clone turned up once. This chain joins TRBV28 and TRBJ2-7; D gene ambiguous. Germline V lookup: CDR1 MDHEN, CDR2 SYDVKM. This CDR3 spans 14 amino acids. V was shortened by 6 bases and J by 4 bases, with 16 bases between the two germline ends. Here the CDR3 reads CASSTPISRYEQYF. The CDR3 nucleotides read TGTGCCAGCAGCACCCCGATTAGCAGATACGAGCAGTACTTC.

The chain combines TRBV5-1 with TRBJ2-7, with 7 bases lining up with TRBD2. The trim removed 4 bases at V and 1 base at J, leaving 5 bases unmatched. Germline CDR1 is SGHRS and CDR2 is YFSETQ. CDR3 length equals 14 residues. CDR3 amino acids: CASSTTGGSYEQYF. The CDR3 coding sequence is TGCGCCAGCAGCACAACGGGAGGTTCCTACGAGCAGTACTTC.

This chain joins TRBV4-1 and TRBJ2-7; 7 positions agree with TRBD2. Germline trimming cut 2 bases from V and 2 bases from J; bases unmatched to any gene: 6. The CDR3 has 15 residues. CDR1 is MGHRA, CDR2 YSYEKL, per germline. For the CDR3, the DNA is TGCGCCAGCAGCCAAAGCGGGGTACTACCCTACGAGCAGTACTTC. As protein: CASSQSGVLPYEQYF.

V usage is TRBV27 and J usage is TRBJ1-1; D gene uncertain. Looked up from germline, CDR1 is MNHEY and CDR2 is SMNVEV (reference sequence). With 5 bases removed from V and 0 bases from J, the gap between germline ends came to 7 bases. The CDR3 is made up of 13 amino acids. CDR3 amino acids: CASSLTVNTEAFF. For the CDR3, the DNA is TGTGCCAGCAGTCTTACGGTGAACACTGAAGCTTTCTTT.

CDR3 bases: TGTGCCAGCAGCCTTAGTGGGACAGGTCCCAATGAGCAGTTCTTC. The encoded protein is CASSLSGTGPNEQFF. This sequence joins TRBV7-6 and TRBJ2-1; 8 positions match TRBD1. CDR3 size: 15 residues. V shed 5 bases, J shed 6 bases, and the junction held 9 bases outside the gene matches. The germline V gene has CDR1 SGHVS and CDR2 FNYEAQ.

In its sample, this clone was seen a few times. The rearrangement uses TRBV6-6 and TRBJ1-5; TRBD1 agrees at 7 bases. Germline assignment: CDR1 MNHNY and CDR2 SVGAGI (reference sequence). This CDR3 is 15 amino acids long. V lost 6 bases, J lost 7 bases, and 12 bases stayed unmatched. The chain's CDR3 is CASRRKTGLWQPQHF. CDR3 nucleotide sequence: TGTGCCAGCAGACGCAAGACAGGGCTCTGGCAGCCCCAGCATTTT.

The chain is built from TRBV19 and TRBJ2-7; possibly TRBD2 for D (7 bases). The germline CDR1 and CDR2 sequences are LNHDA and SQIVND (reference sequence). V lost 6 bases and J lost 5, with 17 bases in between. The CDR3 runs 14 residues. CDR3 loop: CASSLGGAGNEQYF. DNA for the CDR3: TGTGCCAGTAGCCTGGGGGGGGCAGGCAACGAGCAGTACTTC.

The chain carries TRBV7-2 and TRBJ2-3; the match to TRBD1 covers 7 bases. Germline trimming cut 5 bases from V and 6 bases from J; bases unmatched to any gene: 17. CDR3 length: 17 amino acids. Germline CDR1 and CDR2: SGHTA and FQGNSA. The CDR3 region is CASSREGTAFVGDTQYF. CDR3 bases: TGTGCCAGCAGCCGGGAAGGGACAGCCTTTGTCGGGGATACGCAGTATTTT.

CDR3 sequence (DNA): TGCGCCAGCAGCCAAGTTCAGGGACACTCCTACGAGCAGTACTTC. Its protein product is CASSQVQGHSYEQYF. This chain joins TRBV4-1 and TRBJ2-7; weak D call: TRBD1 (6 bases). The CDR3 totals 15 residues. CDR1 is MGHRA, CDR2 YSYEKL, per germline. Trimming cost V 1 base and J 0 bases, with 10 bases left between them.

The chain uses TRBV5-1 and TRBJ2-7, with D tentatively TRBD1 or TRBD2 (6 bases each). Trimming cost V 5 bases and J 6 bases, with 15 bases left between them. The CDR3 has 13 residues. CDR1 and CDR2 (germline): SGHRS, YFSETQ. The CDR3 protein is CASSHEGGSEQYF. In nucleotides, the CDR3 is TGCGCCAGCAGTCATGAAGGGGGGAGCGAGCAGTACTTC. Filled out from reference TRBV5-1 and TRBJ2-7, the complete variable domain reads KAGVTQTPRYLIKTRGQQVTLSCSPISGHRSVSWYQQTPGQGLQFLFEYFSETQRNKGNFPGRFSGRQFSNSRSEMNVSTLELGDSALYLCASSHEGGSEQYFGPGTRLTVT.

The chain carries TRBV9 and TRBJ1-2, with D unclear. V was cut by 0 bases and J by 1 base, with 10 bases left in between. Germline assignment: CDR1 SGDLS and CDR2 YYNGEE. The CDR3 spans 15 residues. Here the CDR3 reads CASSVDVTGNYGYTF. The CDR3 DNA reads as TGTGCCAGCAGCGTAGATGTTACGGGTAACTATGGCTACACCTTC.

The chain employs TRBV10-3 and TRBJ2-7; a weak D match, TRBD2 (7 bases). Germline values: CDR1 ENHRY, CDR2 SYGVKD. This CDR3 has 15 amino acids. V was trimmed by 0 bases and J by 9 bases, leaving 18 bases between them. CDR3 DNA sequence: TGTGCCATCAGTGAGTCTGGGGGGGGCCCCGTACGGCAGTACTTC. It codes for CAISESGGGPVRQYF.

This rearrangement joins TRBV27 to TRBJ2-3; D tentatively reads TRBD1 or TRBD2 (5 bases each). Looked up from germline, CDR1 is MNHEY and CDR2 is SMNVEV (reference sequence). Trimming left V 3 bases short and J 4 bases short, with 11 bases between. The CDR3 is 14 residues long. For the CDR3, the DNA is TGTGCCAGCAGTTTGAGTCGGGGCCCAGATACGCAGTATTTT. Its translation is CASSLSRGPDTQYF.

J is TRBJ2-1 and V is TRBV11-3; possibly TRBD2 for D (5 bases). This CDR3 spans 11 amino acids. Trimming removed 6 bases at V and 9 bases at J, with 9 bases between. Germline V gives CDR1 SGHNT, CDR2 YENEEA. DNA of the CDR3: TGTGCCAGCAGGCGAGGGAGTGAGCAGTTCTTC. This translates into CASRRGSEQFF.

The chain links TRBV7-2 to TRBJ2-7; 9 bases map to TRBD1. With 5 bases clipped from V and 4 bases from J, the junction kept 9 bases outside the gene matches. Germline CDR1 reads SGHTA; CDR2 reads FQGNSA. The CDR3 spans 15 residues. CDR3 amino acids: CASSPTGTGPYEQYF. CDR3 coding DNA: TGTGCCAGCAGCCCTACCGGGACAGGGCCTTACGAGCAGTACTTC.

The V gene is TRBV10-2, the J gene TRBJ1-5; no reliable D call. Germline values: CDR1 WSHSY, CDR2 SAAADI. The CDR3 is made up of 13 amino acids. V was pared by 5 bases and J by 4 bases, with 9 bases between. Here the CDR3 DNA reads TGCGCCAGCAGTTCACTATCAAATCAGCCCCAGCATTTT. It yields the protein CASSSLSNQPQHF.